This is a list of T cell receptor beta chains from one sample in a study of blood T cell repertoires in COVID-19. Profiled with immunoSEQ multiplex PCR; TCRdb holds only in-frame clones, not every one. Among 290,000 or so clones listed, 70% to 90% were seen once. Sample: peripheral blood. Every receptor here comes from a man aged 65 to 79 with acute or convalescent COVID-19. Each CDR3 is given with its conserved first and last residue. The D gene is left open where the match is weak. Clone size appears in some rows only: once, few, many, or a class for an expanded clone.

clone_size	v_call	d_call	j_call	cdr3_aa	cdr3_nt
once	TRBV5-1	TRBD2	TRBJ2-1	CASSSLSGSSDEQFF	TGCGCCAGCAGCTCCCTTAGCGGGAGTTCCGATGAGCAGTTCTTC
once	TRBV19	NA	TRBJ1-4	CASSEQTTNEKLFF	TGTGCCAGTAGTGAACAGACAACTAATGAAAAACTGTTTTTT
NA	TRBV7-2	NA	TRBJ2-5	CASSYQAGQETQYF	TGTGCCAGCAGCTACCAAGCAGGCCAAGAGACCCAGTACTTC
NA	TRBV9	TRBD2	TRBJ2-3	CASSPGLAGGLADTQYF	TGTGCCAGCAGCCCAGGACTAGCGGGGGGTTTAGCAGATACGCAGTATTTT
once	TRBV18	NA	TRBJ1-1	CASSPSGLNTEAFF	TGTGCCAGCTCACCATCGGGGTTGAACACTGAAGCTTTCTTT
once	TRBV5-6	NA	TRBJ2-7	CASGRSYEQYF	TGTGCCAGCGGCAGGTCCTACGAGCAGTACTTC
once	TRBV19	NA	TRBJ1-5	CASRPTGFNQPQHF	TGTGCCAGTAGACCCACAGGGTTCAATCAGCCCCAGCATTTT
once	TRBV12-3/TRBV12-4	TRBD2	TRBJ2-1	CASSLRAGGEQFF	TGTGCCAGCAGTCTTAGAGCGGGAGGGGAGCAGTTCTTC
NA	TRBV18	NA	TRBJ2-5	CASSPTGVQETQYF	TGTGCCAGCTCACCCACAGGAGTACAAGAGACCCAGTACTTC
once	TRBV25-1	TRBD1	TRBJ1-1	CASTWTGMNTEAFF	TGTGCCAGCACATGGACAGGGATGAACACTGAAGCTTTCTTT
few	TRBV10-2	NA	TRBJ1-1	CASSAAGSTEAFF	TGCGCCAGCAGTGCTGCGGGGAGCACTGAAGCTTTCTTT
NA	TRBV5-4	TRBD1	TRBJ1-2	CASSTGQLYGYTF	TGTGCCAGCAGCACGGGACAGCTCTATGGCTACACCTTC
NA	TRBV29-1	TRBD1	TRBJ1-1	CSVNRGRTEAFF	TGCAGCGTGAACAGGGGGCGGACTGAAGCTTTCTTT
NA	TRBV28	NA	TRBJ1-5	CASTIGAGRDQPQHF	TGTGCCAGCACTATTGGGGCAGGCAGGGATCAGCCCCAGCATTTT
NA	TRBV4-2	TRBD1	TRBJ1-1	CASSLGTGRNTEAFF	TGTGCCAGCAGCTTAGGGACAGGGAGGAACACTGAAGCTTTCTTT
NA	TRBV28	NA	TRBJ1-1	CASSLVEENTEAFF	TGTGCCAGCAGTTTAGTCGAGGAGAACACTGAAGCTTTCTTT
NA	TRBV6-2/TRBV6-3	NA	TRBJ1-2	CASSTVGGAGGYTF	TGTGCCAGCAGCACCGTGGGGGGGGCTGGCGGCTACACCTTC
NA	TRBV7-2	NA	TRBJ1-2	CASSLPDRSNGYTF	TGTGCCAGCAGCTTACCCGACAGGTCCAATGGCTACACCTTC
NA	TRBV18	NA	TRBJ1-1	CASSSQKVGNTEAFF	TGTGCCAGCTCCTCACAGAAGGTTGGGAACACTGAAGCTTTCTTT
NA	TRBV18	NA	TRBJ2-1	CASSPFSQNAYNEQFF	TGTGCCAGCTCACCTTTTTCTCAGAACGCCTACAATGAGCAGTTCTTC
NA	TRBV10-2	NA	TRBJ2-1	CASSESLGRQFF	TGCGCCAGCAGTGAGTCTTTGGGGAGGCAGTTCTTC
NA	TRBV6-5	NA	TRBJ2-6	CASKFAGAGANVLTF	TGTGCCAGCAAATTCGCAGGGGCTGGGGCCAACGTCCTGACTTTC